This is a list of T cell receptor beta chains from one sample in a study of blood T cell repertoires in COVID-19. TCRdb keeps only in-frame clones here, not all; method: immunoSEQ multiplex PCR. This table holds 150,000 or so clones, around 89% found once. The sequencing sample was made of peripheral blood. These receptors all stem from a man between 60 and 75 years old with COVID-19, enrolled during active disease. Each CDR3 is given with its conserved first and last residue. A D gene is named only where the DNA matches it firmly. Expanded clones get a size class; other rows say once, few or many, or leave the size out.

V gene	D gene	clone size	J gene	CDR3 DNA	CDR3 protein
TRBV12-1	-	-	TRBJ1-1	TGTGCCAGCAGCTTTGTGGAGTCTGAAGCTTTCTTT	CASSFVESEAFF
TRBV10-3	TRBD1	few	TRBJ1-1	TGTGCCACAGGACCACAGGGGGCCCCTGAAGCTTTCTTT	CATGPQGAPEAFF
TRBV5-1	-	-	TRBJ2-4	TGCGCCAGCGGTACAGGAAACAAAAACATTCAGTACTTC	CASGTGNKNIQYF
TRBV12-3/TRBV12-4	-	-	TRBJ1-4	TGTGCCAGCAGTTTAAGGGGTGGGGAAAAACTGTTTTTT	CASSLRGGEKLFF
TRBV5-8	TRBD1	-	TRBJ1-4	TGTGCCAGCAGCTCCGGACAGGGAGGTGAAAAACTGTTTTTT	CASSSGQGGEKLFF
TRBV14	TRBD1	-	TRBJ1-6	TGTGCCAGCAGCCAAGAAAGCTGGACAGGATTTGATAATTCACCCCTCCACTTT	CASSQESWTGFDNSPLHF
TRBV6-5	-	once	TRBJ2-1	TGTGCCAGCAGTTACTCGAGTACAGTCTCCTACAATGAGCAGTTCTTC	CASSYSSTVSYNEQFF
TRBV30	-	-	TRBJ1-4	TGTGCCTGGAGTTTCAACCAGGGGGAAAAACTGTTTTTT	CAWSFNQGEKLFF
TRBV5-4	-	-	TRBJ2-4	TGTGCCAGCAGCTGGAGGGGGGGCGGGACCAAAAACATTCAGTACTTC	CASSWRGGGTKNIQYF
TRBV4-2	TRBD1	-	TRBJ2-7	TGTGCCAGCAGCCAAGAGGGGACAGGGCCCTACGAGCAGTACTTC	CASSQEGTGPYEQYF
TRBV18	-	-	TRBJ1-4	TGTGCCAGCTCACCTGCTGCGGTGGATGAAAAACTGTTTTTT	CASSPAAVDEKLFF
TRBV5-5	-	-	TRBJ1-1	TGTGCCAGCAGCGGGGTGGGGGCAGGATTCACTGAAGCTTTCTTT	CASSGVGAGFTEAFF
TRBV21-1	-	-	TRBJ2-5	TGTGCCAGCAGTGAAATGCCCCGGACTAGCGGCCAAGAGACCCAGTACTTC	CASSEMPRTSGQETQYF
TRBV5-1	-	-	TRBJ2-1	TGCGCCAGCACCACGGACCCGCAGGGCCTTTACAATGAGCAGTTCTTC	CASTTDPQGLYNEQFF
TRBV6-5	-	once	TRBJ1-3	TGTGCCAGCAGTTACTCTAGCGGCTCTGGAAACACCATATATTTT	CASSYSSGSGNTIYF
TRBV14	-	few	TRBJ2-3	TGTGCCAGCAGCCAAGGGAGGGGCGCAGATACGCAGTATTTT	CASSQGRGADTQYF
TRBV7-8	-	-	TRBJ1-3	TGTGCCAGCAGCCGATCCCCTCGGAGAGACAGCCGGAAGAGCTCTGGAAACACCATATATTTT	CASSRSPRRDSRKSSGNTIYF
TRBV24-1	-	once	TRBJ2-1	TGTGCCACCAGTGACCCCCAGGGGTTTGGGAATGAGCAGTTCTTC	CATSDPQGFGNEQFF
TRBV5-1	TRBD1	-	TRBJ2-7	TGCGCCAGCAGCTTTACAGGGGATGCCTACGAGCAGTACTTC	CASSFTGDAYEQYF
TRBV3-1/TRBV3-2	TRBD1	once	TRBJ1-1	TGTGCCAGCAGCCAAGGGGACAGGGACCTTGCTTTCTTT	CASSQGDRDLAFF
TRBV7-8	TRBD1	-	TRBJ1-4	TGTGCCAGCAGCTTGGACAGGGATGAAAAACTGTTTTTT	CASSLDRDEKLFF
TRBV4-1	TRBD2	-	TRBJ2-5	TGCGCCAGCAGCCAGCCGACTAGCGGGGCTCAAGAGACCCAGTACTTC	CASSQPTSGAQETQYF
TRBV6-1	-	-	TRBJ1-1	TGTGCCAGCAGTGAGACAGCCCAGAACACTGAAGCTTTCTTT	CASSETAQNTEAFF
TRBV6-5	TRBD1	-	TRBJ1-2	TGTGCCAGCACTGGTCAGGGGGCGCCGAGCTACACCTTC	CASTGQGAPSYTF
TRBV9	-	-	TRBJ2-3	TGTGCCAGCAGCTCCAAGGGGGGGGCCCCTAGCACAGATACGCAGTATTTT	CASSSKGGAPSTDTQYF
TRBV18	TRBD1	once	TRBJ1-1	TGTGCCAGCTCACTTTTCGAAGGGACAGAGAACACTGAAGCTTTCTTT	CASSLFEGTENTEAFF
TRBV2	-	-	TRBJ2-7	TGTGCCAGCAGTGGTTCTAAGGGGCAGGGGAGTTCCGAGCAGTACTTC	CASSGSKGQGSSEQYF
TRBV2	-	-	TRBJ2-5	TGTGCCAGCAGCCGGGACACCAACCAAGAGACCCAGTACTTC	CASSRDTNQETQYF
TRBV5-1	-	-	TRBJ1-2	TGCGCCAGCAGCTCAGACAGGTCTGGCTACACCTTC	CASSSDRSGYTF
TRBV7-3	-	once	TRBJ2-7	TGTGCCAGCAGTCCGGACGGATGGGGGGAACAGTACTTC	CASSPDGWGEQYF
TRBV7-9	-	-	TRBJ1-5	TGTGCCAGCAGCTTAGGCAGGGTTGGGAATCAGCCCCAGCATTTT	CASSLGRVGNQPQHF
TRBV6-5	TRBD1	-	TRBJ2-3	TGTGCCAGCAGTTCTGACAGGGAAGTGAGAACAGATACGCAGTATTTT	CASSSDREVRTDTQYF
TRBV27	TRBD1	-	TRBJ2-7	TGTGCCAGCAGTTTACGACAGGGCAAAATCCACGAGCAGTACTTC	CASSLRQGKIHEQYF
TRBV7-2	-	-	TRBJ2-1	TGTGCCAGCAGAATACGGGGGGCTCCATCCTACAATGAGCAGTTCTTC	CASRIRGAPSYNEQFF
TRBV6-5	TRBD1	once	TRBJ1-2	TGTGCCAGCAGCCAACAGGGGGCTGGCTATGGCTACACCTTC	CASSQQGAGYGYTF
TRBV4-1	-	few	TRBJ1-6	TGCGCCAGCAGCCGTCTGGAAGGGGCCGTTTCACCCCTCCACTTT	CASSRLEGAVSPLHF
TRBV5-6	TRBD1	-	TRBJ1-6	TGTGCCAGCAGCGGAGGGGGCGCGAATTCACCCCTCCACTTT	CASSGGGANSPLHF
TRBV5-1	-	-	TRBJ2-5	TGCGCCAGCAGCTTGGTGGTTTTGTGGGGGGATCGGGAGACCCAGTACTTC	CASSLVVLWGDRETQYF
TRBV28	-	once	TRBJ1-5	TGTGCCAGCAGTTTAGTCCTCAATCAGCCCCAGCATTTT	CASSLVLNQPQHF
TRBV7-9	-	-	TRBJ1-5	TGTGCCAGCAGCTTAGAGACAGATCATCAGCCCCAGCATTTT	CASSLETDHQPQHF
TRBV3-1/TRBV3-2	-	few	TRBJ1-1	TGTGCCAGCAGCCCACAGGGATACACTGAAGCTTTCTTT	CASSPQGYTEAFF
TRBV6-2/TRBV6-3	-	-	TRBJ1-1	TGTGCCAGCAGTTCCCAGGTAACTGAAGCTTTCTTT	CASSSQVTEAFF
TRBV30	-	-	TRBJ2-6	TGTGCCAGCAGGGTCTCTGGGGCCAACGTCCTGACTTTC	CASRVSGANVLTF
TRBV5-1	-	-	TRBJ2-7	TGCGCCAGCACCGCCGGGACACCACCATCCACCTACGAGCAGTACTTC	CASTAGTPPSTYEQYF
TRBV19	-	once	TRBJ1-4	TGTGCCAGTAGTATGGTTCGGGAAAAACTGTTTTTT	CASSMVREKLFF
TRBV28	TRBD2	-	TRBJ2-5	TGTGCCAGCAGTTTACCAGCGGGGGTGGAGACCCAGTACTTC	CASSLPAGVETQYF